This entry lists 26 T cell receptor beta chains sequenced from one sample in a study of T cell repertoires in cytomegalovirus infection. TCRdb itself ran the reads through MiXCR, one entry per CDR3 protein. The table lists approximately 990,000 distinct CDR3 sequences, 31% of them singletons. No antigen has been assigned to these receptors. The source was cultured CD8+ T cells from PBMCs, collected from culture after CMV antigen stimulation. All receptors derive from a human donor in good health (CMV status not recorded). Some clones in this sample may be carry-over from other donors' samples.

This clonotype was recorded a few times. The gene calls are TRBV27 and TRBJ1-5; D unclear. Trimming took off 2 bases at V and 5 bases at J, with 10 bases between the two ends. This CDR3 region has 14 residues. The germline V gene encodes CDR1 MNHEY and CDR2 SMNVEV (reference sequence). CDR3 sequence (DNA): TGTGCCAGCAGTTTAGCCGCCGGCTATCAGCCCCAGCATTTT. Translated: CASSLAAGYQPQHF.

This clonotype was seen a handful of times. This chain joins TRBV27 and TRBJ1-2, with TRBD1 matching over 9 bases. Losses at the gene ends were 5 bases for V and 4 bases for J; bases not matched to a gene: 5. The CDR3 is 14 amino acids. Germline CDR1 MNHEY, CDR2 SMNVEV (reference sequence). The DNA of the CDR3 is TGTGCCAGCAGTACAGGGGGCGGGAGCTATGGCTACACCTTC. Protein product: CASSTGGGSYGYTF.

In its sample, this clonotype was seen a few times. This chain connects TRBV6-2 or TRBV6-3 to TRBJ2-1; a possible D gene is TRBD2 (6 bases). The germline V gene encodes CDR1 MNHEY and CDR2 SVGEGT. This CDR3 contains 17 residues. V was cut by 8 bases and J by 1 base, with 21 bases left in between. The CDR3 reads CASCPFPAGKSYNEQFF. For the CDR3, the DNA is TGTGCCAGCTGTCCTTTCCCGGCGGGGAAATCCTACAATGAGCAGTTCTTC.

This clonotype has ten or more counts. The chain couples TRBV12-3 or TRBV12-4 to TRBJ2-2, with D possibly TRBD2 on 5 matching bases. V was pared by 4 bases and J by 4 bases, with 10 bases between. This CDR3 has 14 amino acids. The CDR3 loop reads CASSSQGSTGELFF. In DNA, the CDR3 is TGTGCCAGCAGTTCCCAAGGGAGCACCGGGGAGCTGTTTTTT.

The rearrangement joins TRBV24-1 to TRBJ2-1; the match to TRBD1 covers 10 bases. The CDR3 runs 16 residues. V was pared by 3 bases and J by 9 bases, with 10 bases of the junction left unmatched. Germline loops: CDR1 KGHDR, CDR2 SFDVKD. This CDR3 is CATSDAGQGVSGEQFF. CDR3 nucleotides: TGTGCCACCAGTGATGCTGGACAGGGGGTTTCGGGTGAGCAGTTCTTC.

This clonotype was seen at least ten times. J is TRBJ1-1 and V is TRBV4-1; weak D call: TRBD1 (5 bases). V shed 3 bases and J shed 0 bases, with 8 bases lying between them. Germline V CDR1 and CDR2: MGHRA, YSYEKL. CDR3 length: 14 amino acids. Here the CDR3 reads CASSQLQVNTEAFF. As DNA, the CDR3 is TGCGCCAGCAGCCAGCTACAGGTGAACACTGAAGCTTTCTTT.

The CDR3 loop is CASSSQSVPSTDTQYF. In DNA, the CDR3 is TGTGCCAGCAGCTCCCAAAGCGTTCCTAGCACAGATACGCAGTATTTT. This chain connects TRBV7-2 to TRBJ2-3, with D unclear. Germline CDR1 is SGHTA and CDR2 is FQGNSA. With 4 bases removed from V and 0 bases from J, the gap between germline ends came to 14 bases. The CDR3 length is 16 residues.

This clonotype was recorded a few times. The chain links TRBV4-2 to TRBJ2-7; D might be TRBD1 (7 bases). The germline CDR1 and CDR2 sequences are LGHNA and YNFKEQ. V was trimmed by 1 base and J by 6 bases, leaving 10 bases between them. This CDR3 has 13 residues. CDR3 sequence reads: CASSQVQGGEQYV. The CDR3 nucleotides read TGTGCCAGCAGCCAAGTTCAGGGGGGCGAGCAGTACGTC.

This clonotype occurred a few times. V and J are TRBV4-3 and TRBJ2-1; 14 bases map to TRBD2. The J segment lost 4 bases and the V segment lost 0 bases, leaving 5 bases of the junction unmatched. Germline V lookup: CDR1 LGHNA, CDR2 YSLEER. This CDR3 comprises 18 residues. CDR3 sequence: CASSQETRLAGGYNEQFF. In nucleotides, the CDR3 is TGCGCCAGCAGCCAAGAAACTAGACTAGCGGGGGGGTACAATGAGCAGTTCTTC.

In its sample, this clonotype was seen a few times. The chain employs TRBV6-1 and TRBJ2-1, with a tentative D call TRBD2 (5 bases). The length of the CDR3 is 14 residues. Germline assignment: CDR1 MNHNS and CDR2 SASEGT. Trimming took off 10 bases at V and 8 bases at J, with 21 bases between the two ends. This chain's CDR3 is CATVDEGLLDEQFF. Written as DNA, the CDR3 is TGTGCCACCGTGGATGAGGGCCTTTTGGATGAGCAGTTCTTC.

This clonotype was counted ten times or more. The chain recombines TRBV6-5 with TRBJ1-1, with D perhaps TRBD1 (5 bases). Germline V gives CDR1 MNHEY, CDR2 SVGAGI. The CDR3 has 18 residues. V shed 2 bases and J shed 0 bases, with 19 bases lying between them. The CDR3 protein is CASSYRQPKDSVNTEAFF. In DNA, the CDR3 is TGTGCCAGCAGTTACAGACAGCCTAAGGATTCCGTGAACACTGAAGCTTTCTTT.

The V and J genes are TRBV2 and TRBJ2-5; 7 nucleotides align to TRBD2. Germline loops: CDR1 SNHLY, CDR2 FYNNEI. The trim removed 7 bases at V and 3 bases at J, leaving 8 bases unmatched. This CDR3 is 14 amino acids long. CDR3 sequence (DNA): TGTGCCAGCAAGCTAGCGGTCCGTGAAGAGACCCAGTACTTC. Translating gives CASKLAVREETQYF.

This clonotype has only a few counts. One end of the junction varies from germline; a read error may be responsible. The chain carries TRBV6-5 and TRBJ1-1; TRBD1 matches at 7 bases. Germline lookup yields CDR1 MNHEY and CDR2 SVGAGI. This CDR3 has 16 residues. The DNA for the CDR3 is TGTGCCAGTAGTTACAGGGGCAGGGTGTTAAACACTGAAGCTTTCTTT. Protein: CASSYRGRVLNTEAFF.

This clonotype has just one count. The V and J genes are TRBV7-9 and TRBJ2-7; TRBD1 might be the D (7 bases). V dropped 2 bases and J dropped 3 bases, with 11 bases sitting between them. Germline-derived CDR1 and CDR2 are SEHNR and FQNEAQ (reference sequence). CDR3 length equals 14 residues. This CDR3 reads CASSLQGGLYEQYV. CDR3 DNA: TGTGCCAGCAGCTTACAGGGGGGACTCTACGAGCAGTACGTC.

This clonotype was recorded at least ten times. The V gene is TRBV7-8, the J gene TRBJ2-3, with D perhaps matching TRBD1 (6 bases). The germline V gene has CDR1 SGHVS and CDR2 FQNEAQ. The CDR3 has 16 amino acids. V was shortened by 1 base and J by 0 bases, with 11 bases between the two germline ends. Written as DNA, the CDR3 is TGTGCCAGCAGCTTAGTTGGGACAAAGAGCACAGATACGCAGTATTTT. This translates into CASSLVGTKSTDTQYF.

The genes are TRBV28 and TRBJ2-7, with D hard to call. V was clipped by 5 bases and J by 2 bases, with 25 bases between them. Germline V CDR1 and CDR2: MDHEN, SYDVKM. This CDR3 comprises 18 residues. CDR3 sequence reads: CASSAYARRIQMAYEQYV. Here the CDR3 DNA reads TGTGCCAGCAGTGCGTACGCGCGGCGGATCCAAATGGCCTACGAGCAGTACGTC.

The rearrangement links TRBV19 to TRBJ2-2, with 8 bases matching TRBD1. Germline CDR1 LNHDA, CDR2 SQIVND (reference sequence). With 4 bases clipped from V and 6 bases from J, the junction kept 16 bases outside the gene matches. The CDR3 runs 18 residues. CDR3 loop: CASSTPTPGQEFAGELFF. CDR3 DNA: TGTGCCAGTAGTACCCCCACCCCGGGACAGGAATTCGCCGGGGAGCTGTTTTTT.

The table lists this clonotype with a count of one. V is TRBV6-5 and J is TRBJ1-2, with D possibly matching TRBD1 (5 bases). Germline CDR1 MNHEY, CDR2 SVGAGI. Trimming cost V 5 bases and J 0 bases, with 16 bases left between them. The CDR3 consists of 16 residues. The CDR3 sequence is CASSELGTGANYGYTF. The CDR3 region has the DNA TGTGCCAGCAGTGAATTGGGCACAGGAGCTAACTATGGCTACACCTTC.

Concerning this clonotype: The junction shows a germline mismatch at one end, possibly a read error. The CDR3 here is CAGSLARMNTEAFF. The DNA for the CDR3 is TGTGCCGGCAGTTTGGCCAGGATGAACACTGAAGCTTTCTTT. This chain connects TRBV27 to TRBJ1-1, with D unresolved. Germline-derived CDR1 and CDR2 are MNHEY and SMNVEV (reference sequence). The CDR3 covers 14 residues.

V usage is TRBV6-5 and J usage is TRBJ2-3; 9 bases map to TRBD2. The V and J ends lost 0 bases and 3 bases, in that order; junction bases with no gene match: 10. There are 18 residues in the CDR3. CDR1 and CDR2 from the germline V gene are MNHEY and SVGAGI. The CDR3 DNA is TGTGCCAGCAGTTACTCGAGCAGGGAAGCGGGGGGAACAGATACGCAGTATTTT. Its protein product is CASSYSSREAGGTDTQYF.

With regard to this clonotype: A much bigger clone sits one base away, suggesting this may be a read error. The rearrangement uses TRBV7-6 and TRBJ1-5, with a weak D call TRBD1 (6 bases). This CDR3 has 15 amino acids. Looked up from germline, CDR1 is SGHVS and CDR2 is FNYEAQ. This CDR3 is CVSSLLVDSREPQHF. As DNA, the CDR3 is TGTGTCAGCAGCTTACTAGTGGACAGTCGCGAGCCCCAGCATTTT.

This chain uses TRBV13 with TRBJ1-1; D gene ambiguous. The CDR3 has 11 amino acids. Germline V gives CDR1 PRHDT, CDR2 FYEKMQ (reference sequence). With 0 bases removed from V and 10 bases from J, the gap between germline ends came to 6 bases. In DNA, the CDR3 is TGTGCCAGCAGCTTAGGCTTTGGAGCTTTCTTT. Translating gives CASSLGFGAFF.

Ten or more counts support this clonotype. The chain is built from TRBV7-2 and TRBJ2-7; 10 bases are shared with TRBD1. Trimming removed 1 base from V and 3 bases from J; junction bases left unmatched: 0. This CDR3 region has 14 residues. Per germline, CDR1 SGHTA and CDR2 FQGNSA. In DNA, the CDR3 is TGTGCCAGCAGCTTAGGGGACAGGGGCTACGAGCAGTACTTC. Translating it yields CASSLGDRGYEQYF.

This clonotype was recorded a few times. The chain links TRBV7-6 to TRBJ2-1; the D gene is possibly TRBD1 (6 bases). V was shortened by 1 base and J by 8 bases, with 12 bases between the two germline ends. Germline V gives CDR1 SGHVS, CDR2 FNYEAQ. This CDR3 is 14 amino acids long. CDR3 loop: CASSLGAGADEQFF. CDR3 bases: TGTGCCAGCAGCTTAGGTGCAGGGGCCGATGAGCAGTTCTTC.

This clonotype was seen only a few times. The V and J genes are TRBV6-5 and TRBJ1-1; D is unclear. V gave up 0 bases and J gave up 0 bases, with 8 bases separating them. Germline V gives CDR1 MNHEY, CDR2 SVGAGI. The CDR3 covers 15 residues. DNA for the CDR3: TGTGCCAGCAGTTACTCTATCAACTTGAACACTGAAGCTTTCTTT. It codes for CASSYSINLNTEAFF.

The rearrangement links TRBV7-6 to TRBJ1-2; a possible D gene is TRBD1 (5 bases). Germline lookup yields CDR1 SGHVS and CDR2 FNYEAQ. The CDR3 covers 15 residues. Between the trimmed V and J ends, which lost 2 bases and 1 base, there was a span of 11 bases. CDR3 in DNA: TGTGCCAGCAGCTTAACGCAGGGATATAACTATGGCTACACCTTC. Its protein is CASSLTQGYNYGYTF.